These T cell receptor beta chains were read from a single sample in a study of shared clonotypes between healthy human individuals. Some clones are missing from TCRdb's copy, which holds only in-frame ones; the method was immunoSEQ multiplex PCR. In the table there are around 640,000 clones, about 96% of which are singletons. The sample was naive CD8+ T cells sorted from blood. The receptors were sampled from a woman aged 25-40 years in good health. Each CDR3 is given with its conserved first and last residue. D genes are given only for firm matches. The size field is filled for only some rows; it gives once, few, many or a size class.

d_call clone_size j_call v_call cdr3_nt cdr3_aa
TRBD2 once TRBJ2-7 TRBV15 TGTGCCACCAGCAGAGATCTAGGGGCGGGAGGCGAGCAGTACTTC CATSRDLGAGGEQYF
. . TRBJ2-7 TRBV7-8 TGTGCCAGCAGCATATACGGTGGAAGCTCCTACGAGCAGTACTTC CASSIYGGSSYEQYF
TRBD2 . TRBJ2-1 TRBV28 TGTGCCAGCAGGGCTAGCGGGGTGCTAGAGCAGTTCTTC CASRASGVLEQFF
TRBD1 . TRBJ1-2 TRBV4-1 TGCGCCAGCAGCCAGAGGACAGGGGGGTCGGGCTACACCTTC CASSQRTGGSGYTF
. . TRBJ2-5 TRBV5-1 TGCGCCAGCAGCTTGGTCTCCGGACTACCGAACTTC CASSLVSGLPNF
TRBD2 once TRBJ2-1 TRBV7-9 TGTGCCAGCAGCTGGGGACTAGCGGGAGGTGAGGATGAGCAGTTCTTC CASSWGLAGGEDEQFF
. . TRBJ2-2 TRBV7-9 TGTGCCAGCAGCTTAGGGGTGGTCGGGACACCAACGAACACCGGGGAGCTGTTTTTT CASSLGVVGTPTNTGELFF
TRBD1 . TRBJ2-6 TRBV10-2 TGCGCCAGCAGACTAAGATCAGGGGGCGCTTCGGCTGGGGCCAACGTCCTGACTTTC CASRLRSGGASAGANVLTF
TRBD1 . TRBJ1-1 TRBV9 TGTGCCAGCAGCGGGACAGGTCCAGAAGCTTTCTTT CASSGTGPEAFF
. . TRBJ1-1 TRBV19 TGTGCCAGTAGTACCCCTGGGGGAGGTGTGAACACTGAAGCTTTCTTT CASSTPGGGVNTEAFF
TRBD1 . TRBJ2-7 TRBV6-6 TGTGCCAGCAGTTTAAGAGGACAGGGCCACGAGCAGTACTTC CASSLRGQGHEQYF
. . TRBJ2-7 TRBV28 TGTGCCAGCAGTTTTGTTGGGGACTCCTACGAGCAGTACTTC CASSFVGDSYEQYF
. once TRBJ2-7 TRBV27 TGTGCCAGCAGTTTAGACTGGGGCAGTGGACGTGTGGAGCAGTACTTC CASSLDWGSGRVEQYF
TRBD1 . TRBJ1-2 TRBV2 TGTGCCAGCAGTGTCGGACAGGGTTTAGCTAACTATGGCTACACCTTC CASSVGQGLANYGYTF
. . TRBJ2-2 TRBV27 TGTGCCAGCACCAAGGGGGCGGGAGCGGGCACCGGGGAGCTGTTTTTT CASTKGAGAGTGELFF
. . TRBJ2-5 TRBV9 TGTGCCAGCAGCCAAGGAGGTGAGGAGACCCAGTACTTC CASSQGGEETQYF
. . TRBJ2-3 TRBV4-1 TGCGCCAGCAGCCCTTTCACAGATACGCAGTATTTT CASSPFTDTQYF
TRBD1 . TRBJ2-2 TRBV28 TGTGCCAGCAGCCATGGGACAGGGGAAAATGCCGGGGAGCTGTTTTTT CASSHGTGENAGELFF